This record looks at one T cell receptor beta chain sequence and its context. These data belong to a study of shared clonotypes between healthy human individuals. Here immunoSEQ multiplex PCR was the method, and the copy in TCRdb shows in-frame clones only, minus some. The sample contains about 1 million clones, under 80% of which appear only once. The study separated CD4+ cells into CD45RA+ naive and CD45RA-negative memory subsets. The sample comprised memory CD4+ T cells sorted from blood. The subset denotes: CD45RA-negative fraction. The clonotype originates from a young man in good health.

CDR3 DNA sequence: TGTGCCAGCAGTTCGGCCCAATTAGAGGGTCAGCCCCAGCATTTT. This gives the protein CASSSAQLEGQPQHF. The chain employs TRBV6-6 and TRBJ1-5; D call uncertain. Germline V gene lookup returns CDR1 MNHNY and CDR2 SVGAGI (reference sequence). This CDR3 has 15 residues. Trimming took 4 bases from V and 6 from J, leaving 16 bases between them.